What follows are 10 T cell receptor beta chains derived from one specimen sequenced in a study of blood T cell repertoires in COVID-19. Only in-frame clones appear in the TCRdb table, and some are missing; sequencing was by immunoSEQ multiplex PCR. In the table there are approximately 320,000 clones, about 87% of which are singletons. The sequencing sample was made of PBMCs or T cells enriched from blood (not recorded which). Receptors originate from a woman under 30 who had recovered from COVID-19.

The CDR3 coding sequence is TGTGCCAGCAGTTTTGATCGGGGGGGCAGGGAGACCCAGTACTTC. Translated, it gives CASSFDRGGRETQYF. The V gene is TRBV28, the J gene TRBJ2-5; 8 bases are shared with TRBD2. This CDR3 has 15 amino acids. J gave up 5 bases and V 3 bases, and 8 bases lay outside the gene matches. Looked up from germline, CDR1 is MDHEN and CDR2 is SYDVKM. The full variable domain, rest sourced from reference TRBV28 and TRBJ2-5, is DVKVTQSSRYLVKRTGEKVFLECVQDMDHENMFWYRQDPGLGLRLIYFSYDVKMKEKGDIPEGYSVSREKKERFSLILESASTNQTSMYLCASSFDRGGRETQYFGPGTRLLVL.

This sequence joins TRBV27 and TRBJ1-2; 10 bases agree with TRBD1. Germline trimming cut 3 bases from V and 5 bases from J; bases unmatched to any gene: 6. Germline CDR1 reads MNHEY; CDR2 reads SMNVEV (reference sequence). The CDR3 is 15 amino acids. The CDR3 reads CASSLGGQGLYGYTF. The CDR3 coding sequence is TGTGCCAGCAGTTTGGGGGGACAGGGGTTATATGGCTACACCTTC.

The chain joins TRBV2 to TRBJ1-2, with unresolved D. CDR3 size: 14 residues. Germline values: CDR1 SNHLY, CDR2 FYNNEI. V was cut by 4 bases and J by 4 bases, with 13 bases left in between. DNA of the CDR3: TGTGCCAGCAGTGCTGATGGCTGGGCCTATGGCTACACCTTC. It is translated as CASSADGWAYGYTF. Supplemented by reference TRBV2 and TRBJ1-2, the full variable domain reads EPEVTQTPSHQVTQMGQEVILRCVPISNHLYFYWYRQILGQKVEFLVSFYNNEISEKSEIFDDQFSVERPDGSNFTLKIRSTKLEDSAMYFCASSADGWAYGYTFGSGTRLTVV.

The chain carries TRBV20-1 and TRBJ1-1; TRBD1 is a possible D gene (5 bases). Per germline, CDR1 DFQATT and CDR2 SNEGSKA (reference sequence). Trimming removed 3 bases from V and 6 bases from J, with 11 bases in between. The CDR3 has 12 residues. The CDR3: CSASRGFAEAFF. The CDR3 DNA reads as TGCAGTGCTAGTAGGGGTTTCGCTGAAGCTTTCTTT.

This rearrangement joins TRBV7-3 to TRBJ2-6; weak D call: TRBD1 (6 bases). Per germline, CDR1 SGHTA and CDR2 FQGTGA. V gave up 3 bases and J gave up 0 bases, with 18 bases separating them. This CDR3 contains 19 residues. The CDR3 here is CASSFDDRFSSSGANVLTF. CDR3 sequence (DNA): TGTGCCAGCAGCTTCGATGACAGGTTCTCGAGCTCTGGGGCCAACGTCCTGACTTTC.

The chain is built from TRBV10-2 and TRBJ1-5; D possibly corresponds to TRBD1 (5 bases). The germline CDR1 and CDR2 sequences are WSHSY and SAAADI. The CDR3 sequence is 15 residues long. The V end lost 0 bases, the J end lost 8 bases, and 14 bases lay between the germline ends. The CDR3 DNA reads TGCGCCAGCAGTGAGTCGTTTACAGGTCAAGAGCCCCAGCATTTT. The encoded protein is CASSESFTGQEPQHF.

The genes are TRBV27 and TRBJ1-2; D is ambiguous. Germline CDR1 is MNHEY and CDR2 is SMNVEV (reference sequence). The CDR3 totals 14 residues. V dropped 3 bases and J dropped 1 base, with 9 bases sitting between them. CDR3 in DNA: TGTGCCAGCAGTTTCCCCAGGTATAACTATGGCTACACCTTC. Protein: CASSFPRYNYGYTF.

This clone was observed a single time. As DNA, the CDR3 is TGTGCCAGCAGCTGGGGACAGGGGGCGGCAGGTCCCTACGAGCAGTACTTC. It translates to CASSWGQGAAGPYEQYF. This chain connects TRBV7-2 to TRBJ2-7; TRBD1 matches 12 bases. The V gene's germline CDR1 is SGHTA and CDR2 FQGNSA. Germline trimming cut 4 bases from V and 2 bases from J; bases unmatched to any gene: 9. The CDR3 has 17 residues.

The chain links TRBV7-9 to TRBJ2-7, with D possibly TRBD2 on 6 matching bases. The length of the CDR3 is 17 residues. The V and J ends lost 6 bases and 12 bases respectively, with 33 bases between them. Germline CDR1 reads SEHNR; CDR2 reads FQNEAQ (reference sequence). This CDR3 reads CASSPPGDYGASSERYF. DNA of the CDR3: TGTGCCAGCAGTCCCCCGGGGGATTACGGAGCATCCTCAGAGAGGTACTTC.

The chain employs TRBV9 and TRBJ1-4; TRBD1 is a possible D gene (6 bases). CDR1 is SGDLS, CDR2 YYNGEE, per germline. The CDR3 is made up of 15 amino acids. The germline V and J ends were trimmed by 0 bases and 5 bases, with 11 bases remaining between them. CDR3 in amino acids: CASSVAGTPNEKLFF. In DNA, the CDR3 is TGTGCCAGCAGCGTAGCCGGGACACCGAATGAAAAACTGTTTTTT.